This T cell receptor beta chain emerged from a study of T-cell memory formation after mild COVID-19. Study as a whole: Largely donor-specific sequence clusters came from a couple of donors. Study outcomes and limitations: CD4+ bias marked clones expanding day 15 to 37, unlike balanced contracting clones.

The sample holds a few counts of this clonotype. What it recognizes is unknown. Deletions cut 3 bases from V and 6 bases from J, with 16 bases between. This CDR3 contains 15 residues. Germline V lookup: CDR1 SGHTA, CDR2 FQGNSA. Using constant-segment primers, 5'RACE produced TCR alpha and TCR beta cDNA libraries carrying sample barcodes and UMIs. TCRdb called the 5' RACE reads again in MiXCR, with one record for every CDR3 protein. The sample lists more than 100,000 distinct CDR3 sequences; about 17% were seen once. The sample comprised PBMCs or a T cell subset sorted from them (not recorded which). The TCR comes from a young man who had mild COVID-19 (a few samples of this study predate the infection). Cell type and time point are not known. V gene TRBV7-2 combines with J gene TRBJ2-3; weak D call: TRBD2 (6 bases). The CDR3 sequence is CASSFGGVFGDTQYF. The CDR3 DNA reads as TGTGCCAGCAGCTTCGGCGGGGTTTTTGGGGATACGCAGTATTTT.